This TCR beta chain was recovered during a study of identical twins. Study observations and caveats: Invariant MAIT and iNKT cells are populations that could partly confound zero-insertion analyses.

A few counts support this clonotype. The target antigen is unknown. In every case, the donor was a healthy Caucasian. TCRdb processed the 5' RACE reads anew with MiXCR; each CDR3 protein has one entry. The repertoire includes about 460,000 distinct CDR3 sequences, 12% to 15% of them detected once, and approximately 0.52% sits in the top ten. These records were also assigned to another study, of yellow fever vaccine responses in identical twins.

The receptor comes from a young woman in good health. The sequenced material came from CD4+ T cells sorted from blood.

DNA of the CDR3: TGCAGTGCTTCCCGGACAGGGGCCTACGAGCAGTACTTC. Amino acids: CSASRTGAYEQYF. The chain has TRBV20-1 and TRBJ2-7, with 9 bases matching TRBD1. Germline CDR1 reads DFQATT; CDR2 reads SNEGSKA (reference sequence). This CDR3 region has 13 residues. V lost 5 bases, J lost 2 bases, and 4 bases stayed unmatched.